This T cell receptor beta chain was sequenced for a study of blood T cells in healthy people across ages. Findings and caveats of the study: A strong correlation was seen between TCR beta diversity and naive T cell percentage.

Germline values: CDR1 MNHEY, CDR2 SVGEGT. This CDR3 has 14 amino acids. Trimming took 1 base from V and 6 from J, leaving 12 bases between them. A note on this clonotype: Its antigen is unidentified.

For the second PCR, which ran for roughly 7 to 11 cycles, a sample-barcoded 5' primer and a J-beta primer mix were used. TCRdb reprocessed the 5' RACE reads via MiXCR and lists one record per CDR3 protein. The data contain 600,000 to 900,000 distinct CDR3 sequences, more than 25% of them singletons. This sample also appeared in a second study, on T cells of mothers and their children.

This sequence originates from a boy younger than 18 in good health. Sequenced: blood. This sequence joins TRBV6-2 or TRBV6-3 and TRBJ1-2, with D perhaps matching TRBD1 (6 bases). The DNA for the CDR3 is TGTGCCAGCAGTTACTTAACAGGGTACGATGGCTACACCTTC. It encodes CASSYLTGYDGYTF.